These 16 T cell receptor beta chains came from one sample sequenced in a study of T cell responses to AZD1222 COVID-19 vaccine. The method was immunoSEQ multiplex PCR; TCRdb's version includes in-frame clones alone and lacks a portion of them. The sample lists 140,000 or so clones; approximately 92% were seen once. Sequencing used peripheral blood, obtained on day 0 of AZD1222 vaccination. These receptor sequences come from an adult in good health.

V usage is TRBV3-1 (or the pseudogene TRBV3-2) and J usage is TRBJ1-1; maybe TRBD1 (6 bases). The germline V gene encodes CDR1 LGHDT and CDR2 YNNKEL (reference sequence). The CDR3 has 15 amino acids. Trimming cost V 3 bases and J 2 bases, with 13 bases left between them. The CDR3 sequence: CASSHPGTSNTEAFF. The CDR3 DNA reads TGTGCCAGCAGCCACCCCGGGACATCTAACACTGAAGCTTTCTTT.

The chain combines TRBV7-2 with TRBJ1-1, with D possibly matching TRBD1 (5 bases). Between the trimmed V and J ends, which lost 5 bases and 2 bases, there was a span of 18 bases. Per the germline V gene, CDR1 is SGHTA and CDR2 is FQGNSA. The CDR3 sequence is 16 residues long. The CDR3 nucleotides are TGTGCCAGCAGCCAAAGGAAAGGAGGGGCAAACACTGAAGCTTTCTTT. Translating it yields CASSQRKGGANTEAFF.

For the CDR3, the DNA is TGTGCCAGCAGCTTAAGAGGAGAAGCTGAAGCTTTCTTT. Translation: CASSLRGEAEAFF. This chain uses TRBV7-9 with TRBJ1-1; D unresolved. Germline V gene lookup returns CDR1 SEHNR and CDR2 FQNEAQ (reference sequence). Trimming removed 2 bases at V and 6 bases at J, with 10 bases between. This CDR3 spans 13 amino acids.

This sequence joins TRBV5-1 and TRBJ2-2; 8 positions match TRBD1. After removal of 0 bases from V and 6 bases from J, the junction contained 1 base not matched to a gene. The CDR3 spans 14 residues. CDR1 and CDR2 from the germline V gene are SGHRS and YFSETQ. Here the CDR3 DNA reads TGCGCCAGCAGCTTGGCAGGGGGCGCCGGGGAGCTGTTTTTT. Protein: CASSLAGGAGELFF.

The chain joins TRBV6-5 to TRBJ1-5; D gene unclear. Trimming pared 6 bases from V and 3 bases from J, leaving 9 bases between. Germline V CDR1 and CDR2: MNHEY, SVGAGI. The CDR3 is 13 amino acids. The CDR3 nucleotides are TGTGCCAGCAGGGGCACAGCCAATCAGCCCCAGCATTTT. Translating gives CASRGTANQPQHF.

This clone has just one count. This chain uses TRBV4-2 with TRBJ2-7, with unresolved D. The CDR3 spans 14 residues. V dropped 4 bases and J dropped 2 bases, with 12 bases sitting between them. Looked up from germline, CDR1 is LGHNA and CDR2 is YNFKEQ. CDR3 region: CASSLTNGPYEQYF. The DNA for the CDR3 is TGTGCCAGCAGCCTAACCAACGGACCCTACGAGCAGTACTTC.

The genes are TRBV29-1 and TRBJ2-5; D call uncertain. The germline V gene encodes CDR1 SQVTM and CDR2 ANQGSEA. The CDR3 has 12 residues. The V end lost 4 bases, the J end lost 5 bases, and 11 bases lay between the germline ends. Here the CDR3 DNA reads TGCAGCGTTGGGCCTAAGGAGGAGACCCAGTACTTC. Residues: CSVGPKEETQYF.

The chain employs TRBV7-6 and TRBJ2-2, with 11 bases fitting TRBD1. V dropped 5 bases and J dropped 4; count of bases not matched to a gene: 6. Germline V gives CDR1 SGHVS, CDR2 FNYEAQ. CDR3 length equals 16 residues. The CDR3 region has the DNA TGTGCCAGCAGCCGGCGGGACAGGGGGTTCACCGGGGAGCTGTTTTTT. This gives the protein CASSRRDRGFTGELFF.

V gene TRBV28 combines with J gene TRBJ1-2; weak D call: TRBD1 (5 bases). CDR3 length: 13 amino acids. Germline V lookup: CDR1 MDHEN, CDR2 SYDVKM. V was shortened by 4 bases and J by 7 bases, with 13 bases between the two germline ends. The CDR3 DNA reads as TGTGCCAGCAGTTCCTTAAAGGGGCTTGGCTACACCTTC. Translated, it gives CASSSLKGLGYTF.

This clone showed up just once. This chain links TRBV6-5 with TRBJ2-7; D is unclear. CDR3 size: 10 residues. V dropped 7 bases and J dropped 2 bases, with 3 bases sitting between them. Germline V gene sequence: CDR1 MNHEY, CDR2 SVGAGI. In DNA form, the CDR3 reads TGTGCCAGCACCGCCTACGAGCAGTACTTC. This gives the protein CASTAYEQYF.

This chain links TRBV28 with TRBJ1-2; 7 nucleotides align to TRBD1. J was trimmed by 2 bases and V by 3 bases; bases with no gene match: 6. This CDR3 spans 15 amino acids. Germline CDR1 is MDHEN and CDR2 is SYDVKM. The CDR3 DNA sequence: TGTGCCAGCAGTTTGGCGCCAGGGGGGAACTATGGCTACACCTTC. Protein product: CASSLAPGGNYGYTF.

J is TRBJ2-3 and V is TRBV27, with TRBD2 matching over 7 bases. From germline, CDR1 is MNHEY and CDR2 SMNVEV (reference sequence). CDR3 length equals 15 residues. V gave up 6 bases and J gave up 2 bases; unmatched junction bases: 8. Written as DNA, the CDR3 is TGTGCCAGCAGACGGCGGGAGACGGTCACAGATACGCAGTATTTT. Translated, it gives CASRRRETVTDTQYF.

The chain carries TRBV9 and TRBJ1-3; tentative D call: TRBD1 (5 bases). V shed 0 bases and J shed 2 bases, with 12 bases lying between them. The germline gives CDR1 SGDLS, CDR2 YYNGEE. The CDR3 contains 16 residues. The chain's CDR3 is CASSVVGEGAGNTIYF. CDR3 DNA sequence: TGTGCCAGCAGCGTAGTCGGGGAAGGGGCTGGAAACACCATATATTTT.

This chain joins TRBV18 and TRBJ1-2; D possibly corresponds to TRBD1 (5 bases). Germline V CDR1 and CDR2: KGHSH, LQKENI. The CDR3 covers 19 residues. The germline V and J ends were trimmed by 3 bases and 0 bases, with 23 bases remaining between them. The CDR3 nucleotides are TGTGCCAGCTCACCTCGGGCCGGGGCAGGCCATAATTCTAACTATGGCTACACCTTC. It is translated as CASSPRAGAGHNSNYGYTF.

This chain connects TRBV6-5 to TRBJ1-3, with D hard to call. Germline CDR1 and CDR2: MNHEY and SVGAGI. The CDR3 is 16 amino acids. V lost 2 bases and J 4 bases, leaving 15 bases between the germline ends. This chain's CDR3 is CASSYRFMTVGNTIYF. CDR3 coding DNA: TGTGCCAGCAGTTACCGTTTCATGACGGTGGGAAACACCATATATTTT.

V gene TRBV5-1 combines with J gene TRBJ1-1; D not resolved. Germline CDR1 is SGHRS and CDR2 is YFSETQ. V gave up 1 base and J gave up 3 bases, with 4 bases separating them. The CDR3 is 12 residues long. CDR3 loop: CASSLMDTEAFF. CDR3 bases: TGCGCCAGCAGCTTGATGGACACTGAAGCTTTCTTT. Full variable domain (missing parts from reference TRBV5-1 and TRBJ1-1): KAGVTQTPRYLIKTRGQQVTLSCSPISGHRSVSWYQQTPGQGLQFLFEYFSETQRNKGNFPGRFSGRQFSNSRSEMNVSTLELGDSALYLCASSLMDTEAFFGQGTRLTVV.